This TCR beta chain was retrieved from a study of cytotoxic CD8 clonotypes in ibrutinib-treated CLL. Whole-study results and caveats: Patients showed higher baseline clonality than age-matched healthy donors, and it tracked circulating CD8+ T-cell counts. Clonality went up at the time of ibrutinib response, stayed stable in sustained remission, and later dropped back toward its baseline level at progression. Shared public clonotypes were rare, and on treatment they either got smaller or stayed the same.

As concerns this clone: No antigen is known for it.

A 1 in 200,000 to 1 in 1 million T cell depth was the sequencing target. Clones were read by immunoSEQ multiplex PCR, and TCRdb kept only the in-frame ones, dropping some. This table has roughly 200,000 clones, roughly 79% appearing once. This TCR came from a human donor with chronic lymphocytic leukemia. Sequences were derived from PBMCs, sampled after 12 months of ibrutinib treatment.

In nucleotides, the CDR3 is TGTGCCAGCAGACCAGGTGGGGGCGGGCTTAACTCCTACGAGCAGTACTTC. Translating gives CASRPGGGGLNSYEQYF. V gene TRBV28 combines with J gene TRBJ2-7; TRBD1 is a possible D gene (6 bases). This CDR3 spans 17 amino acids. V was pared by 6 bases and J by 0 bases, with 21 bases between. CDR1 is MDHEN, CDR2 SYDVKM, per germline.